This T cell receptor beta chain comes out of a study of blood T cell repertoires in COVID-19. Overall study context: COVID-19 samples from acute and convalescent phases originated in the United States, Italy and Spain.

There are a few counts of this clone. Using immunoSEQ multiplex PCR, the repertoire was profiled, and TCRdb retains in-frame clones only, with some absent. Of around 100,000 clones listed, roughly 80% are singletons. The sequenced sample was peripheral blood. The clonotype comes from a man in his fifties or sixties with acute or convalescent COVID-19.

CDR3 amino acids: CASSPRKTGRDIQYF. The CDR3 DNA reads TGTGCCAGCTCACCACGTAAAACAGGGAGGGACATTCAGTACTTC. This chain uses TRBV18 with TRBJ2-4, with D perhaps TRBD2 (7 bases). V was shortened by 1 base and J by 8 bases, with 15 bases between the two germline ends. The CDR3 is 15 residues long. Germline assignment: CDR1 KGHSH and CDR2 LQKENI.